The 21 T cell receptor beta chains below all came from one sample that was sequenced in a study of beta chain features in type 1 diabetes. Reverse transcribing all isolated RNA meant expressed TCRB transcripts were sequenced. Assay used: immunoSEQ multiplex PCR; TCRdb lists only in-frame clones, some missing. The sample records 450,000 or so clones, about 10% being singletons. Sequencing was done on a sample of naive CD4+ T cells from blood. The receptors were gathered from a woman aged 18-30 years in good health.

Here the CDR3 DNA reads TGTGCCAGCAGCCGGACTAGCGGACCCTACGAGCAGTACGTC. The encoded protein is CASSRTSGPYEQYV. V usage is TRBV6-5 and J usage is TRBJ2-7; 10 bases align to TRBD2. The CDR3 loop spans 14 amino acids. CDR1 is MNHEY and CDR2 is SVGAGI in the germline V gene. The V segment lost 6 bases and the J segment 2 bases; nucleotides outside the gene matches: 4.

Ten or more counts support this clone. The chain combines TRBV30 with TRBJ1-2; D ambiguous. Germline lookup yields CDR1 GTSNPN and CDR2 SVGIG (reference sequence). V shed 1 base and J shed 0 bases, with 12 bases lying between them. The CDR3 loop spans 15 amino acids. CDR3 nucleotides: TGTGCCTGGAGTGCCGGAACACTGTCTAACTATGGCTACACCTTC. It encodes CAWSAGTLSNYGYTF.

The V and J genes are TRBV6-5 and TRBJ1-3; D not certain. The germline V and J ends were trimmed by 2 bases and 8 bases, with 4 bases remaining between them. Germline CDR1 and CDR2: MNHEY and SVGAGI. The CDR3 loop spans 11 amino acids. The CDR3 reads CASSYGYTIYF. CDR3 nucleotides: TGTGCCAGCAGTTACGGGTACACCATATATTTT.

This clone showed up just a few times. The chain carries TRBV13 and TRBJ1-2; TRBD1 matches at 9 bases. V shed 6 bases and J 2 bases; nucleotides not matched to a gene: 4. Germline loops: CDR1 PRHDT, CDR2 FYEKMQ (reference sequence). This CDR3 is 14 amino acids long. CDR3 residues: CASSLDRGNYGYTF. CDR3 bases: TGTGCCAGCAGTCTTGACAGGGGGAACTATGGCTACACCTTC.

A few counts support this clone. V is TRBV29-1 and J is TRBJ1-4; D is unresolved. V lost 3 bases, J lost 5 bases, and 7 bases lay in between. CDR1 is SQVTM, CDR2 ANQGSEA, per germline. The CDR3 runs 12 residues. CDR3 loop: CSVESANEKLFF. The CDR3, as DNA: TGCAGCGTTGAGAGTGCAAATGAAAAACTGTTTTTT.

Worth noting for this clone: This clone may be a read error of a much larger clone one base away. The sample contains more than one DNA sequence encoding this CDR3. The chain employs TRBV2 and TRBJ2-1; D not certain. The length of the CDR3 is 11 residues. V was clipped by 6 bases and J by 0 bases, with 0 bases between them. The germline V gene encodes CDR1 SNHLY and CDR2 FYNNEI. The CDR3 DNA reads as TGTGCCAGCAGCTCCTACAATGAGCAGTTCTTC. It encodes CASSSYNEQFF.

The chain is built from TRBV28 and TRBJ2-5; a possible D gene is TRBD1 (5 bases). With 7 bases removed from V and 5 bases from J, the gap between germline ends came to 11 bases. Germline V gene lookup returns CDR1 MDHEN and CDR2 SYDVKM. This CDR3 contains 12 residues. The CDR3 sequence: CASTQGRETQYF. CDR3 DNA: TGTGCCAGCACGCAGGGAAGGGAGACCCAGTACTTC.

The rearrangement links TRBV4-3 to TRBJ2-3; D perhaps matches TRBD2 (6 bases). V lost 4 bases and J lost 4, with 9 bases in between. Germline V gives CDR1 LGHNA, CDR2 YSLEER. This CDR3 contains 13 residues. Here the CDR3 reads CASSLGEADTQYF. CDR3 DNA: TGCGCCAGCAGCCTGGGGGAGGCAGATACGCAGTATTTT.

The gene calls are TRBV7-9 and TRBJ1-6, with unresolved D. The CDR3 has 15 amino acids. Germline loops: CDR1 SEHNR, CDR2 FQNEAQ (reference sequence). Trimming removed 1 base from V and 7 bases from J, with 11 bases in between. The CDR3 sequence: CASSLVQGGNSPLHF. The CDR3 bases are TGTGCCAGCAGCTTAGTTCAAGGCGGAAATTCACCCCTCCACTTT. The full variable domain, rest sourced from reference TRBV7-9 and TRBJ1-6, is DTGVSQNPRHKITKRGQNVTFRCDPISEHNRLYWYRQTLGQGPEFLTYFQNEAQLEKSRLLSDRFSAERPKGSFSTLEIQRTEQGDSAMYLCASSLVQGGNSPLHFGNGTRLTVT.

The rearrangement links TRBV4-1 to TRBJ2-3, with 9 nucleotides matching TRBD2. CDR3 length: 17 amino acids. With 3 bases clipped from V and 3 bases from J, the junction kept 10 bases outside the gene matches. Germline loops: CDR1 MGHRA, CDR2 YSYEKL. The CDR3 sequence: CASSHYGSSGSTDTQYF. The CDR3, as DNA: TGCGCCAGCAGCCACTATGGTAGTAGCGGGAGTACAGATACGCAGTATTTT.

In its sample, this clone was seen a few times. The V gene is TRBV5-4, the J gene TRBJ1-1, with D tentatively TRBD1 (5 bases). This CDR3 region has 15 residues. Trimming removed 6 bases at V and 0 bases at J, with 15 bases between. Germline values: CDR1 SGHNT, CDR2 YYREEE (reference sequence). DNA for the CDR3: TGTGCCAGCACCCCGGGACGGACCATGAACACTGAAGCTTTCTTT. This sequence encodes CASTPGRTMNTEAFF.

This clone was recorded a few times. The chain has TRBV9 and TRBJ1-3; D unclear. Deletions cut 0 bases from V and 0 bases from J, with 10 bases between. Per the germline V gene, CDR1 is SGDLS and CDR2 is YYNGEE. CDR3 length: 16 amino acids. CDR3 DNA: TGTGCCAGCAGCGTAGATGGGCCCAGCTCTGGAAACACCATATATTTT. This translates into CASSVDGPSSGNTIYF.

This clone was detected a few times. The V and J genes are TRBV2 and TRBJ2-7; tentatively, D is TRBD1 (6 bases). This CDR3 contains 14 residues. Trimming pared 5 bases from V and 2 bases from J, leaving 13 bases between. CDR1 is SNHLY and CDR2 is FYNNEI in the germline V gene. The CDR3 region has the DNA TGTGCCAGCAGTCAACAGGGACCGACCTACGAGCAGTACTTC. This translates into CASSQQGPTYEQYF.

Only a few counts were recorded for this clone. This sequence joins TRBV2 and TRBJ2-3; 8 bases are shared with TRBD2. Unmatched junction bases numbered 8, after V lost 6 bases and J lost 6 bases. This CDR3 contains 14 residues. Germline-derived CDR1 and CDR2 are SNHLY and FYNNEI. The CDR3 DNA is TGTGCCAGCAGCTCCGGGACTAGAACCGATACGCAGTATTTT. This encodes CASSSGTRTDTQYF.

V and J are TRBV11-2 and TRBJ2-5; no clear D gene. The CDR3 extends over 13 amino acids. Between the trimmed V and J ends, which lost 2 bases and 1 base, there was a span of 5 bases. The germline V gene encodes CDR1 SGHAT and CDR2 FQNNGV. DNA for the CDR3: TGTGCCAGCAGCTTATTAGTCCAAGAGACCCAGTACTTC. This codes for CASSLLVQETQYF.

In this sample, this clone turned up a few times. The chain links TRBV6-6 to TRBJ1-1; D uncertain. With 6 bases removed from V and 2 bases from J, the gap between germline ends came to 7 bases. The CDR3 loop spans 12 amino acids. Germline CDR1 is MNHNY and CDR2 is SVGAGI (reference sequence). The CDR3 DNA follows: TGTGCCAGCAGAATCATAAACACTGAAGCTTTCTTT. The encoded protein is CASRIINTEAFF.

This sequence joins TRBV7-2 and TRBJ2-1; D gene ambiguous. Trimming removed 0 bases from V and 3 bases from J, with 9 bases in between. From germline, CDR1 is SGHTA and CDR2 FQGNSA. The CDR3 contains 15 residues. CDR3 loop: CASSLASTSYNEQFF. CDR3 nucleotide sequence: TGTGCCAGCAGCTTAGCGTCTACCAGCTACAATGAGCAGTTCTTC.

The gene calls are TRBV7-8 and TRBJ1-2; D uncertain. The CDR3 runs 13 residues. Trimming shortened V by 3 bases and J by 2 bases, and 7 bases separated the two germline ends. Germline V gives CDR1 SGHVS, CDR2 FQNEAQ. The CDR3 coding sequence is TGTGCCAGCAGCTTGACCCTGAACTATGGCTACACCTTC. It yields the protein CASSLTLNYGYTF.

This clone was seen a handful of times. The CDR3 coding sequence is TGTGCCAGCAGGGGGGGACTAGCGGGAGTTGGGCAGTTCTTC. It is translated as CASRGGLAGVGQFF. The chain employs TRBV2 and TRBJ2-1, with 14 bases that match TRBD2. Germline CDR1 reads SNHLY; CDR2 reads FYNNEI. CDR3 length: 14 residues. V shed 6 bases and J 12 bases; nucleotides not matched to a gene: 7.

The J gene is TRBJ2-5, the V gene TRBV30; 12 bases are shared with TRBD2. The J call is in doubt because the DNA end fits TRBJ2-7 better. There are 12 residues in the CDR3. Germline CDR1 reads GTSNPN; CDR2 reads SVGIG (reference sequence). The CDR3 DNA is TGTGTCGGACTAGCGGGATCACGCGAGCAGTACTTC. It translates to CVGLAGSREQYF.

This clone has only a few counts. The chain employs TRBV19 and TRBJ2-1; TRBD2 aligns across 8 bases. Germline values: CDR1 LNHDA, CDR2 SQIVND (reference sequence). J lost 0 bases, V lost 8 bases, and 6 bases had no gene match. This CDR3 spans 15 amino acids. CDR3 sequence reads: CASSSSGNSYNEQFF. In DNA, the CDR3 is TGTGCCAGTTCCAGTAGCGGGAACTCCTACAATGAGCAGTTCTTC.